The source of this T cell receptor beta chain is a study of T cell responses to AZD1222 COVID-19 vaccine. Notes on the study in general: Clonal diversity may have been underestimated, and the donors were mostly white British, with more females than males. There were vaccine-associated CD4 TCRs across spike, dominant at 160-218 and 743-854.

This CDR3 spans 11 amino acids. The germline V gene encodes CDR1 SEHNR and CDR2 FQNEAQ (reference sequence). Measured with immunoSEQ multiplex PCR; TCRdb has only the in-frame clones, and not every one. The repertoire holds fewer than 120,000 clones, with approximately 90% as singletons. Second-dose groups at about 4 or about 12 weeks were pooled. Concerning this clone: What it recognizes is unknown. An end of the junction does not agree with germline; a read error may underlie this.

The chain joins TRBV7-9 to TRBJ1-3, with 8 bases identical to TRBD1. Here the sequenced sample was peripheral blood, taken 28 days after the second AZD1222 dose. The sequence came from an adult who received the AZD1222 COVID-19 vaccine. In nucleotides, the CDR3 is TGTGCCAGCAGCCAAGGACAGGGCCTGGCATTT. Translating gives CASSQGQGLAF.